Following are 5 T cell receptor beta chains from one sample sequenced in a study of early T cells in non-severe SARS-CoV-2 infection. In TCRdb, the 5' RACE reads were re-called with MiXCR into one record per CDR3 protein. The sample includes more than 85,000 distinct CDR3 sequences, 10% to 15% seen only once; the top ten take 3% to 4.5%. The source material was whole blood, sampled at baseline. The source of these receptors is an adult who was a healthcare worker with PCR-confirmed SARS-CoV-2 infection or an uninfected control (not recorded which).

This chain uses TRBV29-1 with TRBJ2-7; 10 nucleotides line up with TRBD1. The CDR3 has 13 amino acids. Trimming took 4 bases from V and 2 from J; bases not matched to a gene: 2. Germline V gene data show CDR1 as SQVTM and CDR2 as ANQGSEA. The CDR3 DNA follows: TGCAGCGTTGCGGGGACAGGGGCCTACGAGCAGTACTTC. Protein sequence: CSVAGTGAYEQYF.

The table lists this clonotype with a few counts. V and J are TRBV7-9 and TRBJ1-3; unclear D gene. The germline gives CDR1 SEHNR, CDR2 FQNEAQ (reference sequence). The CDR3 covers 16 residues. Trimming stripped 2 bases from V and 0 bases from J, with 11 bases between. The CDR3 DNA reads TGTGCCAGCAGCTTATGGGCGGAGAGCTCTGGAAACACCATATATTTT. Translation gives CASSLWAESSGNTIYF.

This clonotype was counted only a few times. V is TRBV18 and J is TRBJ2-7, with 9 bases identical to TRBD1. This CDR3 has 16 residues. J was trimmed by 2 bases and V by 2 bases; bases with no gene match: 7. Germline lookup yields CDR1 KGHSH and CDR2 LQKENI. CDR3 region: CASSPGTGTGPYEQYF. The CDR3 DNA sequence: TGTGCCAGCTCACCAGGGACCGGGACAGGGCCCTACGAGCAGTACTTC. Using reference TRBV18 and TRBJ2-7 for the parts outside the CDR3, the full variable domain is NAGVMQNPRHLVRRRGQEARLRCSPMKGHSHVYWYRQLPEEGLKFMVYLQKENIIDESGMPKERFSAEFPKEGPSILRIQQVVRGDSAAYFCASSPGTGTGPYEQYFGPGTRLTVT.

The chain combines TRBV7-2 with TRBJ2-7; tentatively, D is TRBD1 (6 bases). The germline V gene has CDR1 SGHTA and CDR2 FQGNSA. This CDR3 has 14 residues. Deletions cut 5 bases from V and 0 bases from J, with 11 bases between. CDR3: CASSLQQGSYEQYF. The CDR3 region has the DNA TGTGCCAGCAGCCTCCAACAGGGCTCCTACGAGCAGTACTTC.

This clonotype was recorded a few times. V and J are TRBV6-5 and TRBJ1-5, with TRBD1 as a possible D gene (5 bases). The germline CDR1 and CDR2 sequences are MNHEY and SVGAGI. The CDR3 length is 11 residues. V was pared by 6 bases and J by 9 bases, with 9 bases between. Written as DNA, the CDR3 is TGTGCCAGCAGAGGGGCCGGGCCCCAGCATTTT. This gives the protein CASRGAGPQHF.